This TCR beta chain was sequenced for a study of blood T cell repertoires in COVID-19. Study-level information: Acute-phase and convalescent COVID-19 samples originated in the United States, Italy and Spain. PBMCs, B-cell-depleted T cells, or T cells provided the cDNA or gDNA that made up the material.

This CDR3 is built from 14 residues. Germline V gene lookup returns CDR1 MNHEY and CDR2 SVGAGI. V gave up 4 bases and J gave up 1 base, with 10 bases separating them. Original handling: Estimated nucleated cell counts came from reference gene primer amplification. Generated by immunoSEQ multiplex PCR, the TCRdb table keeps only in-frame clones and is missing some. Clone size and V and J calls were adopted from that table, with D and trimming inferred from the DNA. In the table there are about 34,000 clones, roughly 87% of which are singletons. This chain joins TRBV6-5 and TRBJ1-2; D is uncertain. This clonotype was obtained from a man older than 75 with acute or convalescent COVID-19. Sequencing used peripheral blood. For the CDR3, the DNA is TGTGCCAGCAGTTCCCTCCGGGATAACTATGGCTACACCTTC. Protein product: CASSSLRDNYGYTF.